A selection of T cell receptor beta chains follows, all from one sample in a study of T cells in Graves' hyperthyroidism and ophthalmopathy. TCRdb passed the multiplex PCR reads through MiXCR, listing each CDR3 protein once. The sample yields about 420,000 distinct CDR3 sequences, roughly 13% seen once. Sequencing was carried out using blood. All receptors come from a woman under 30 with Graves' hyperthyroidism. Both conserved end residues are part of each CDR3. The D gene is left open where the match is weak. Where a row states a size, it is once, few, many or the class of an expanded clone; other rows omit it.

clone_size	v_call	j_call	d_call	cdr3_nt	cdr3_aa
-	TRBV10-1	TRBJ2-2	TRBD2	TGCGCCAGCAGAGGGACTAGCGGTATTACCGGGGAGCTGTTTTTT	CASRGTSGITGELFF
-	TRBV6-5	TRBJ1-2	TRBD1	TGTGCCAGCAGTTACTCGGGGGACAGGGGGCGCAATGGCTACACCTTC	CASSYSGDRGRNGYTF
-	TRBV19	TRBJ2-5	-	TGTGCCAGTAGTAAAGGAGACGGAGAGTACCAAGAGACCCAGTACTTC	CASSKGDGEYQETQYF
many	TRBV27	TRBJ2-3	-	TGTGCCAGCAGTTTGCTAGCTGCCGACACAGATACGCAGTATTTT	CASSLLAADTDTQYF
few	TRBV28	TRBJ1-1	-	TGTGCCAGCCCCCGGGCCCTGGGTTTGAACACTGAAGCTTTCTTT	CASPRALGLNTEAFF
many	TRBV12-3/TRBV12-4	TRBJ1-2	TRBD1	TGTGCCAGCAGTTTTTCCACAGGGGGCGTTGATGGCTACACCTTC	CASSFSTGGVDGYTF
many	TRBV5-5	TRBJ2-3	TRBD2	TGTGCCAGCAGCTTGGGTCCGCGGGGGTCCACAGATACGCAGTATTTT	CASSLGPRGSTDTQYF
many	TRBV9	TRBJ1-5	-	TGTGCCAGCAGCGTAGGTCCCGAGGAGCCCCAGCATTTT	CASSVGPEEPQHF
many	TRBV7-2	TRBJ2-3	-	TGTGCCAGCAGCACGCAACCCACAGATACGCAGTATTTT	CASSTQPTDTQYF
many	TRBV30	TRBJ1-1	-	TGTGCCTGGAGTGTCGGGATGGGGGCTGAAGCTTTCTTT	CAWSVGMGAEAFF
few	TRBV20-1	TRBJ1-4	-	TGCAGTGCTAGGACAGTCCATGAAAAACTGTTTTTT	CSARTVHEKLFF
many	TRBV30	TRBJ2-7	-	TGTGCCTGGAGTGTACGGCGGTACGAGCAGTACTTC	CAWSVRRYEQYF
many	TRBV28	TRBJ2-1	TRBD2	TGTGCCAGCAGTAGCCAACAGACCGGGACTAGGGACGACAATGAGCAGTTCTTC	CASSSQQTGTRDDNEQFF
many	TRBV12-3/TRBV12-4	TRBJ2-5	-	TGTGCCAGCACCTACCCTTTGGGCCCTATCTTGTACTTC	CASTYPLGPILYF
few	TRBV9	TRBJ2-1	-	TGTGCCAGCAGCGTAGCTGGGACCTCCGACAATGAGCAGTTCTTC	CASSVAGTSDNEQFF
-	TRBV19	TRBJ1-5	-	TGTGCCAGTAGTATATCTGGGGTACGTCAGCCCCAGCATTTT	CASSISGVRQPQHF
few	TRBV6-1	TRBJ1-5	-	TGTGCCAGCAGTCCATTGGTTCGGAGCAATCAGCCCCAGCATTTT	CASSPLVRSNQPQHF
many	TRBV2	TRBJ2-7	TRBD2	TGTGCCACGAAACCACTAGCGGAACCAATCTACGAGCAGTACTTC	CATKPLAEPIYEQYF
-	TRBV5-6	TRBJ2-5	TRBD2	TGTGCCAGCAGCACAGGACTAGCGTCGGAGACCCAGTACTTC	CASSTGLASETQYF
many	TRBV6-1	TRBJ2-4	TRBD1	TGTGCCAGCAGTACCGGACAGGGACCAAACATTCAGTACTTC	CASSTGQGPNIQYF
many	TRBV28	TRBJ1-2	-	TGTGCCAGCAGCAAGAATAACTATGGCTACACCTTC	CASSKNNYGYTF
many	TRBV7-2	TRBJ2-1	-	TGTGCCAGCAGCTGGGACTTCGGTGACCCTTTGGATGAGCAGTTCTTC	CASSWDFGDPLDEQFF
many	TRBV20-1	TRBJ2-7	TRBD2	TGCAGTGCTGATCCCGGGACTAGCGGGACGAACTACGAGCAGTACTTC	CSADPGTSGTNYEQYF
-	TRBV3-1	TRBJ2-3	-	TGTGCCAGCAGTCGACTACGCACAGATACGCAGTATTTT	CASSRLRTDTQYF
-	TRBV27	TRBJ2-3	TRBD2	TGTGCCAGCAGTTTAATGGCGGGAGTGACGGATACGCAGTATTTT	CASSLMAGVTDTQYF
many	TRBV19	TRBJ1-1	-	TGTGCCAGTATATTCAGGGGCGGCCCCAACGCTGAAGCTTTCTTT	CASIFRGGPNAEAFF
-	TRBV6-1	TRBJ1-5	-	TGTGCCAGCAGGATCGACCTGGCCCAGCATTTT	CASRIDLAQHF
many	TRBV20-1	TRBJ2-1	TRBD2	TGCAGTGCTAGGGTCCCGGGACTAGCGGGAGAGGCGGGGAATGAGCAGTTCTTC	CSARVPGLAGEAGNEQFF
-	TRBV20-1	TRBJ2-1	-	TGCAGTGCACTCGGGCGGGGTTACAATGAGCAGCTCTTC	CSALGRGYNEQLF
many	TRBV28	TRBJ2-7	-	TGTGCCAGCAGTTTCCGGGGAGGTCCCGACGAGCAGTACTTC	CASSFRGGPDEQYF
many	TRBV6-2/TRBV6-3	TRBJ2-5	TRBD2	TGTGCCAGCAGCCAGGCCGGGACTAGCCGGGAGACCCAGTACTTC	CASSQAGTSRETQYF
-	TRBV29-1	TRBJ1-2	-	TGCAGCGTTGTAGACAGCTATGGCTACACCTTC	CSVVDSYGYTF
many	TRBV2	TRBJ1-6	-	TGTGCCGGAATGGGGGCCGGCTATAATTCACCCCTCCACTTT	CAGMGAGYNSPLHF
many	TRBV20-1	TRBJ2-7	TRBD1	TGCAGTGCTAGAGATGAGGACAGGGGGCCCTACGAGCAGTACTTC	CSARDEDRGPYEQYF
many	TRBV14	TRBJ2-1	TRBD2	TGTGCCAGCAGCTCCGGACTAGCGGCAGAGCAGTTCTTC	CASSSGLAAEQFF
many	TRBV11-2	TRBJ2-7	TRBD2	TGTGCCAGCAGCTCTCCGAGGGGTAGCGGGAAAACGGGGGAGCAGTACTTC	CASSSPRGSGKTGEQYF
many	TRBV5-4	TRBJ2-1	-	TGTGCCAGCAGGACCTCGGGGAACAATGAGCAGTTCTTC	CASRTSGNNEQFF
many	TRBV30	TRBJ2-3	TRBD2	TGTGCCTGGACCGTACTAGCGGGAGGAACAGATACGCAGTATTTT	CAWTVLAGGTDTQYF
few	TRBV10-2	TRBJ1-1	TRBD1	TGCGCCAGCAGTGAACAGGGGGCTGAAACTGAAGCTTTCTTT	CASSEQGAETEAFF
-	TRBV12-3/TRBV12-4	TRBJ2-4	-	TGTGCCAGCAGCCTCAGCGGAAGTGGGAACATTCAGTACTTC	CASSLSGSGNIQYF
once	TRBV20-1	TRBJ2-2	TRBD2	TGCAGTGCTAGAGAACCAGCGGGATACACCGGGGAGCTGTTTTTT	CSAREPAGYTGELFF
few	TRBV13	TRBJ2-7	TRBD2	TGTGCCAGCAGCTTAGGAGCGGGGGCCCACGAGCAGTACTTC	CASSLGAGAHEQYF
few	TRBV29-1	TRBJ1-2	-	TGCAGCGTTAGCGTCGTCCGCTATGGCTACACCTTC	CSVSVVRYGYTF
many	TRBV4-3	TRBJ2-1	-	TGCGCCAGCAGCCAAGAGGCGGCCTACAATGAGCAGTTCTTC	CASSQEAAYNEQFF
many	TRBV12-3/TRBV12-4	TRBJ2-1	TRBD2	TGTGCCAGCAGTCCCAGCGGGAGCAATGAGCAGTTCTTC	CASSPSGSNEQFF
many	TRBV5-1	TRBJ2-5	-	TGCGCCAGCAGCTTGACAGGAGAACGGGAGACCCAGTACTTC	CASSLTGERETQYF
many	TRBV27	TRBJ2-3	TRBD2	TGTGCCAGCAGTTTAGATGGACTAGCGGGAGGGTCGGGCACAGATACGCAGTATTTT	CASSLDGLAGGSGTDTQYF